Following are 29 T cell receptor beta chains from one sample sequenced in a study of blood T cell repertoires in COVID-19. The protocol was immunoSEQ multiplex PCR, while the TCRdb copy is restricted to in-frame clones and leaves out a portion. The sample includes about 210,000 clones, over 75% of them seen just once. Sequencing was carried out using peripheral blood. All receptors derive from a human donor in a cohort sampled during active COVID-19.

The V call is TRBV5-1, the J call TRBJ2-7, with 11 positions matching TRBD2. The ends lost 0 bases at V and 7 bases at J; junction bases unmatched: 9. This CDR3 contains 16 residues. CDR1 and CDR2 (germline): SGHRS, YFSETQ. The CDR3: CASSLGIAGGPGEQYF. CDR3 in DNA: TGCGCCAGCAGCTTGGGAATAGCGGGAGGGCCGGGGGAGCAGTACTTC.

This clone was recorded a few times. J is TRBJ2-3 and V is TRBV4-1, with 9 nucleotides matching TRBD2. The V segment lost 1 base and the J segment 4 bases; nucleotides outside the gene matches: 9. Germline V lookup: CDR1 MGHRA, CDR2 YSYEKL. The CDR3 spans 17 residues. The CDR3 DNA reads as TGCGCCAGCAGCCAAGGGAATCGCGGGGGGGTCGCAGATACGCAGTATTTT. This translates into CASSQGNRGGVADTQYF.

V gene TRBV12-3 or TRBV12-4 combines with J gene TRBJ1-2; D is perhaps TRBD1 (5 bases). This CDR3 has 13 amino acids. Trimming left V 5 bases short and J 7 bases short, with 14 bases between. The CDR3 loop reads CASSEGLPVGYTF. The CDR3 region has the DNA TGTGCCAGCAGTGAGGGACTGCCGGTTGGCTACACCTTC.

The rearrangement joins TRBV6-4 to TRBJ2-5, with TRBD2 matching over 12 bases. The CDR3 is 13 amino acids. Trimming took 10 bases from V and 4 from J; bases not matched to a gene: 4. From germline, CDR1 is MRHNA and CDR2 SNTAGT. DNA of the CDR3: TGTGCCACCACACTAGCGGGGGGAGAGACCCAGTACTTC. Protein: CATTLAGGETQYF.

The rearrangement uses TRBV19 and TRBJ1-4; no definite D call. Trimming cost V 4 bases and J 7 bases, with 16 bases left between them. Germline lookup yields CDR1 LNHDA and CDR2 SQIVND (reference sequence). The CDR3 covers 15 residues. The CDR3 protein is CASSSSGSGGEKLFF. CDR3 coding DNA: TGTGCCAGTAGTAGTTCTGGGAGTGGAGGTGAAAAACTGTTTTTT.

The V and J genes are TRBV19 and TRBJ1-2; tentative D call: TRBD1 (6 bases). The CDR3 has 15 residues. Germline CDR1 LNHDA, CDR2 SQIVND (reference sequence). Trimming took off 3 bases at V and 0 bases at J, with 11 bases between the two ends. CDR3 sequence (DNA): TGTGCCAGTAGTATTACAGGGTCGGCTAACTATGGCTACACCTTC. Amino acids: CASSITGSANYGYTF.

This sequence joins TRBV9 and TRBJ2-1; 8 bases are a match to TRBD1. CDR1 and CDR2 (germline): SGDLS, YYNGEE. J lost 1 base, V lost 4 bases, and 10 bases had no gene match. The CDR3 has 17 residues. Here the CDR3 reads CASSINRDRYSYNEQFF. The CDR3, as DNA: TGTGCCAGCAGCATAAACAGGGACAGGTATTCCTACAATGAGCAGTTCTTC.

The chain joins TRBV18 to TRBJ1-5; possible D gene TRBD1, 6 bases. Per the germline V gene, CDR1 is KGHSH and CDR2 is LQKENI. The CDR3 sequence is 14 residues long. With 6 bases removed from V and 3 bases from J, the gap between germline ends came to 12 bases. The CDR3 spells CASSGDIPNQPQHF. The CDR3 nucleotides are TGTGCCAGCTCGGGGGACATCCCCAATCAGCCCCAGCATTTT.

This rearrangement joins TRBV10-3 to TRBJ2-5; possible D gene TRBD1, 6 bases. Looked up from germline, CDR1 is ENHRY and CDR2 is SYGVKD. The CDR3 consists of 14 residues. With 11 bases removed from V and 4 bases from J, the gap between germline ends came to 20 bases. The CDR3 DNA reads TGTGCCTCCAAAAGCACAGGGAGAGGAGAGACCCAGTACTTC. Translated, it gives CASKSTGRGETQYF.

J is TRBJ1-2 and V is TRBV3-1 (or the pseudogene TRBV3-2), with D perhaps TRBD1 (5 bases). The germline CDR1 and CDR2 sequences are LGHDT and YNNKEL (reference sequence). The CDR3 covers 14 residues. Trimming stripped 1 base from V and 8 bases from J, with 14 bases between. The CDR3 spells CASSQALPGQGYTF. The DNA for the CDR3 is TGTGCCAGCAGCCAAGCCCTCCCAGGGCAGGGCTACACCTTC.

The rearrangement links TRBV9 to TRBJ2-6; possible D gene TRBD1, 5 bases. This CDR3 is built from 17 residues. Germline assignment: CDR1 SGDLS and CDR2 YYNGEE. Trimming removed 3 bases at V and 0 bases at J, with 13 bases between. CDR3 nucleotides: TGTGCCAGCAGCGCCGCCGGACACATCTCTGGGGCCAACGTCCTGACTTTC. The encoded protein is CASSAAGHISGANVLTF.

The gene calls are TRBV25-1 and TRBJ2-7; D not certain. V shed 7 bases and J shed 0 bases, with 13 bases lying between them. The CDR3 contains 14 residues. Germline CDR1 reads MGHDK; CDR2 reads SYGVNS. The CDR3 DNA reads TGTGCCAGCAAGGAGTCCCAAGGCTCCTACGAGCAGTACTTC. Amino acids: CASKESQGSYEQYF.

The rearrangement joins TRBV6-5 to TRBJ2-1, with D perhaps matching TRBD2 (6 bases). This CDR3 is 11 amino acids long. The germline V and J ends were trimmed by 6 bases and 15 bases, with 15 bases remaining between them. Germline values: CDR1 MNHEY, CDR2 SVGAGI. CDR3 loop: CASRRLGDLFF. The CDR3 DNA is TGTGCCAGCAGAAGACTAGGGGATCTGTTCTTC.

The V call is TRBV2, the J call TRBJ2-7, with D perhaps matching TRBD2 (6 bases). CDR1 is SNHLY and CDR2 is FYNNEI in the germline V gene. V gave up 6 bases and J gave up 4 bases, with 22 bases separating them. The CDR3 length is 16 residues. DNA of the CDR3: TGTGCCAGCAGCGACGACTGGCGGCGGGGAAGGTACGAGCAGTACTTC. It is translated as CASSDDWRRGRYEQYF.

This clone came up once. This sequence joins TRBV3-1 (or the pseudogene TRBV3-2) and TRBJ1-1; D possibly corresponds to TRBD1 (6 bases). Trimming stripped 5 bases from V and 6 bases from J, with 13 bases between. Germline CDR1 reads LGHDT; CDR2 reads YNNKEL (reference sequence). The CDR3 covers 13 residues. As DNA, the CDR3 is TGTGCCAGCAGCGAAGGGGGGAGGGCTGAAGCTTTCTTT. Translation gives CASSEGGRAEAFF.

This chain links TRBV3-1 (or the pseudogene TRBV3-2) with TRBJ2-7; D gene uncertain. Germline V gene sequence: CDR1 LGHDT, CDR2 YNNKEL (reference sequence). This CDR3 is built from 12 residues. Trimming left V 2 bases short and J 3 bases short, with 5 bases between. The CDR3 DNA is TGTGCCAGCAGCCAAATCGGCTACGAGCAGTACTTC. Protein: CASSQIGYEQYF.

CDR3 nucleotides: TGTGCCAGCCGTTCCGGGACAGGGGGCGCGGATACGCAGTATTTT. Its translation: CASRSGTGGADTQYF. The gene calls are TRBV25-1 and TRBJ2-3, with 12 positions matching TRBD1. The CDR3 covers 15 residues. CDR1 is MGHDK and CDR2 is SYGVNS in the germline V gene. J was trimmed by 6 bases and V by 8 bases; bases with no gene match: 9.

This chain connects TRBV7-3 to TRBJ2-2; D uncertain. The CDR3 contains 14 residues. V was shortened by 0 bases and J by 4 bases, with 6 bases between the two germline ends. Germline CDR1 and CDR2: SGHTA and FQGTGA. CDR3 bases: TGTGCCAGCAGCTTAACCAGATTCACCGGGGAGCTGTTTTTT. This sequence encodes CASSLTRFTGELFF. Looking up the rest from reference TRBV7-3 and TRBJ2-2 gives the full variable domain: GAGVSQTPSNKVTEKGKYVELRCDPISGHTALYWYRQSLGQGPEFLIYFQGTGAADDSGLPNDRFFAVRPEGSVSTLKIQRTERGDSAVYLCASSLTRFTGELFFGEGSRLTVL.

CDR3 coding DNA: TGTGCCAGCAGCAAAGGGAGGTACAATGAGCAGTTCTTC. Amino acids: CASSKGRYNEQFF. The genes are TRBV6-2 or TRBV6-3 and TRBJ2-1, with D perhaps matching TRBD2 (6 bases). From germline, CDR1 is MNHEY and CDR2 SVGEGT. The CDR3 has 13 amino acids. Trimming took 6 bases from V and 4 from J, leaving 10 bases between them.

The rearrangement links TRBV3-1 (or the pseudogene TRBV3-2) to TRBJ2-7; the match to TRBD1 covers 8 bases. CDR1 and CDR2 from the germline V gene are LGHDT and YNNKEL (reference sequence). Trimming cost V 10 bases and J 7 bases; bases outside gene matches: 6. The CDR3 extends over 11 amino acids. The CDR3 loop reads CATQGAREQYF. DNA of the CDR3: TGTGCCACTCAGGGGGCGAGAGAGCAGTACTTC.

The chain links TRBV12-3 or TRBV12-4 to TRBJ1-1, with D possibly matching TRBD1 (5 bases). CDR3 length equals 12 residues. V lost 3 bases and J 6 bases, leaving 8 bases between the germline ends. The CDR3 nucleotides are TGTGCCAGCAGTTTGTGGGGCTCTGAAGCTTTCTTT. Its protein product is CASSLWGSEAFF.

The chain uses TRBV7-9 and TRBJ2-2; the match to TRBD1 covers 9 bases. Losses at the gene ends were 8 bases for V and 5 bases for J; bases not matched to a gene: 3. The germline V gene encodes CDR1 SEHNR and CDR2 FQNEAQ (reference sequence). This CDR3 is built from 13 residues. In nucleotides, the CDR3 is TGTGCCAGCCGACAGGGGGGAACCGGGGAGCTGTTTTTT. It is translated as CASRQGGTGELFF.

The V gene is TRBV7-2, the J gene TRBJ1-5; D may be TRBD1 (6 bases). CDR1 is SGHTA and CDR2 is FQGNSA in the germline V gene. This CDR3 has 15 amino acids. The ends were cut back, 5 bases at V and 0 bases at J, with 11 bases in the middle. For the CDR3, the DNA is TGTGCCAGCAGCCTTATGACAGGTAGCAATCAGCCCCAGCATTTT. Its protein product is CASSLMTGSNQPQHF.

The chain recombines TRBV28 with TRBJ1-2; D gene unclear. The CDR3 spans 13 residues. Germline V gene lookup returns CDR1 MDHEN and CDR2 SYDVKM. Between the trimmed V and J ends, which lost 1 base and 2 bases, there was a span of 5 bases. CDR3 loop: CASSLLENYGYTF. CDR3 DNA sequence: TGTGCCAGCAGTTTATTGGAGAACTATGGCTACACCTTC.

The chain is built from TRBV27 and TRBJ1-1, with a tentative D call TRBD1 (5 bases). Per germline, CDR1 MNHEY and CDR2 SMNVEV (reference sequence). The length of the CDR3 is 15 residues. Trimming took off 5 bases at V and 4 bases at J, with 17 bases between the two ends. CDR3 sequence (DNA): TGTGCCAGCAGTCCAGGCCTCACGGGGGGCACTGAAGCTTTCTTT. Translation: CASSPGLTGGTEAFF.

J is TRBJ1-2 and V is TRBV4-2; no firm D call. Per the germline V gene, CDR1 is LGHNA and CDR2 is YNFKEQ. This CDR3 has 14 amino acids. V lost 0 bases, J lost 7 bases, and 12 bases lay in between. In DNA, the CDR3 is TGTGCCAGCAGCCAAGAAAGGAGGATGAGTGGCTACACCTTC. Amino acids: CASSQERRMSGYTF.

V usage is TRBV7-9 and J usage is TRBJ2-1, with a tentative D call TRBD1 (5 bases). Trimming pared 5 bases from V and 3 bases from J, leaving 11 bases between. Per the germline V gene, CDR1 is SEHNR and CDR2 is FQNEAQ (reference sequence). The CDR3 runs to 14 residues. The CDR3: CASSQFDSYNEQFF. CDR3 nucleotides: TGTGCCAGCAGCCAATTCGACAGCTACAATGAGCAGTTCTTC.

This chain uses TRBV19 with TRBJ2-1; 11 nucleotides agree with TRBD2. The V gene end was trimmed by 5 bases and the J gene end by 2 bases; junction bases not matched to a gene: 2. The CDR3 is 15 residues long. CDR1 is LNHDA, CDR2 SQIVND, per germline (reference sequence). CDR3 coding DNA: TGTGCCAGTAGTGTAGCGGGGGGGCCCTACAATGAGCAGTTCTTC. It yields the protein CASSVAGGPYNEQFF.

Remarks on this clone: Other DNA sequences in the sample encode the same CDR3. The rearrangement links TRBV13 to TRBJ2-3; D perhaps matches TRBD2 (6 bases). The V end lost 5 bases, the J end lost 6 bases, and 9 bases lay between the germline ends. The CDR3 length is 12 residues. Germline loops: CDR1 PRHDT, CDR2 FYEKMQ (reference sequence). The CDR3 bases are TGTGCCAGCAGCCTTGGAGGGGATACGCAGTATTTT. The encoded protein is CASSLGGDTQYF.